This passage covers 27 T cell receptor beta chains from one sample sequenced in a study of cytomegalovirus exposure and HLA in healthy donors. The PCR ran on 60 Vbeta and 13 Jbeta primers. The data were produced by immunoSEQ multiplex PCR, yet TCRdb's version contains in-frame clones alone and is incomplete. The sample has some 150,000 clones, about 82% seen once. The specimen sequenced was PBMCs. These receptors all stem from a male donor in good health and CMV-seronegative.

V and J are TRBV4-3 and TRBJ2-7; 7 nucleotides match TRBD2. V was clipped by 1 base and J by 3 bases; unmatched bases: 9. The V gene's germline CDR1 is LGHNA and CDR2 YSLEER. The CDR3 runs 16 residues. CDR3 amino acids: CASSQATGTTYYEQYF. For the CDR3, the DNA is TGCGCCAGCAGCCAAGCCACCGGGACTACGTACTACGAGCAGTACTTC.

This chain uses TRBV18 with TRBJ1-6, with TRBD1 matching over 7 bases. Trimming removed 2 bases from V and 6 bases from J; junction bases left unmatched: 10. The CDR3 has 17 residues. Germline CDR1 reads KGHSH; CDR2 reads LQKENI. This chain's CDR3 is CASSPALKGQTNSPLHF. CDR3 bases: TGTGCCAGCTCACCAGCCCTCAAGGGACAGACTAATTCACCCCTCCACTTT.

V is TRBV15 and J is TRBJ1-1, with 8 positions matching TRBD1. Germline lookup yields CDR1 LNHNV and CDR2 YYDKDF (reference sequence). The ends lost 1 base at V and 4 bases at J; junction bases unmatched: 8. The CDR3 consists of 16 residues. The CDR3 loop reads CATSRGETGDVTEAFF. Here the CDR3 DNA reads TGTGCCACCAGCAGAGGAGAGACAGGGGATGTCACTGAAGCTTTCTTT.

The rearrangement uses TRBV28 and TRBJ1-5, with TRBD1 matching over 9 bases. J was trimmed by 1 base and V by 4 bases; bases with no gene match: 23. Germline V gene data show CDR1 as MDHEN and CDR2 as SYDVKM. This CDR3 comprises 22 residues. DNA of the CDR3: TGTGCCAGCAGTTCTCGCCATAAGACAACAGGGGGCATGTTTTGGAGCAATCAGCCCCAGCATTTT. Protein: CASSSRHKTTGGMFWSNQPQHF.

The chain joins TRBV29-1 to TRBJ2-1, with 11 nucleotides matching TRBD2. CDR3 length: 17 amino acids. V lost 6 bases to trimming and J lost 0 bases; unmatched junction nucleotides: 10. CDR1 and CDR2 from the germline V gene are SQVTM and ANQGSEA. CDR3 loop: CSVAGLAGASSYNEQFF. The CDR3 DNA sequence: TGCAGCGTAGCTGGACTAGCGGGCGCCAGCTCCTACAATGAGCAGTTCTTC.

The chain has TRBV7-2 and TRBJ2-7; weak D call: TRBD1 (6 bases). Trimming pared 5 bases from V and 4 bases from J, leaving 12 bases between. The CDR3 consists of 13 residues. In germline, CDR1 is SGHTA, CDR2 FQGNSA. This chain's CDR3 is CASSKQGPYEQYF. CDR3 nucleotide sequence: TGTGCCAGCAGCAAGCAGGGGCCGTACGAGCAGTACTTC.

This clone was found a few times. The J gene is TRBJ1-2, the V gene TRBV29-1, with 8 bases aligning to TRBD1. The CDR3 has 10 residues. Germline loops: CDR1 SQVTM, CDR2 ANQGSEA. V was pared by 8 bases and J by 6 bases, with 2 bases of the junction left unmatched. CDR3 region: CSTGGNGYTF. DNA for the CDR3: TGCAGCACAGGGGGGAATGGCTACACCTTC. The variable domain in full, completed from reference TRBV29-1 and TRBJ1-2, reads SAVISQKPSRDICQRGTSLTIQCQVDSQVTMMFWYRQQPGQSLTLIATANQGSEATYESGFVIDKFPISRPNLTFSTLTVSNMSPEDSSIYLCSTGGNGYTFGSGTRLTVV.

The rearrangement links TRBV11-3 to TRBJ1-1; 8 bases are shared with TRBD1. In germline, CDR1 is SGHNT, CDR2 YENEEA. With 5 bases clipped from V and 0 bases from J, the junction kept 14 bases outside the gene matches. The CDR3 spans 18 residues. Written as DNA, the CDR3 is TGTGCCAGCAGCCCCCGGCGGGCAGGGGGCCCTATGAACACTGAAGCTTTCTTT. It yields the protein CASSPRRAGGPMNTEAFF.

This sequence joins TRBV19 and TRBJ2-5; D is possibly TRBD2 (6 bases). The CDR3 covers 14 residues. V lost 6 bases to trimming and J lost 2 bases, with 13 bases between them. Germline V gene lookup returns CDR1 LNHDA and CDR2 SQIVND (reference sequence). The CDR3 DNA follows: TGTGCCAGTAGCAAGGGAGGTACGCAAGAGACCCAGTACTTC. Protein sequence: CASSKGGTQETQYF.

The V call is TRBV27, the J call TRBJ2-1; D is unresolved. Germline V gene data show CDR1 as MNHEY and CDR2 as SMNVEV (reference sequence). The V end was cut by 6 bases, the J end by 3 bases, with 12 bases between. This CDR3 is built from 14 residues. This CDR3 is CASSPEIYYNEQFF. CDR3 DNA: TGTGCCAGCAGCCCGGAGATTTACTACAATGAGCAGTTCTTC.

This sequence joins TRBV9 and TRBJ1-1, with D unresolved. Trimming removed 6 bases at V and 5 bases at J, with 17 bases between. The V gene's germline CDR1 is SGDLS and CDR2 YYNGEE. The CDR3 runs to 14 residues. The CDR3 loop reads CASNTDGVRTEAFF. The DNA for the CDR3 is TGTGCCAGCAACACTGACGGGGTGCGGACTGAAGCTTTCTTT.

The chain combines TRBV9 with TRBJ2-7; 9 nucleotides agree with TRBD1. Germline trimming cut 4 bases from V and 5 bases from J; bases unmatched to any gene: 10. Germline V gene sequence: CDR1 SGDLS, CDR2 YYNGEE. There are 15 residues in the CDR3. The CDR3 here is CASSSPTGGADEQYF. CDR3 DNA: TGTGCCAGCAGCTCCCCGACAGGGGGGGCTGACGAGCAGTACTTC.

The V and J genes are TRBV28 and TRBJ2-7, with TRBD2 matching over 7 bases. Trimming removed 2 bases from V and 3 bases from J; junction bases left unmatched: 7. The CDR3 extends over 15 amino acids. Germline loops: CDR1 MDHEN, CDR2 SYDVKM. The CDR3 here is CASSLGGLSDYEQYF. CDR3 bases: TGTGCCAGCAGTTTAGGGGGACTATCTGACTACGAGCAGTACTTC. Combining the CDR3 with reference TRBV28 and TRBJ2-7 gives the whole variable domain DVKVTQSSRYLVKRTGEKVFLECVQDMDHENMFWYRQDPGLGLRLIYFSYDVKMKEKGDIPEGYSVSREKKERFSLILESASTNQTSMYLCASSLGGLSDYEQYFGPGTRLTVT.

This clone was found a few times. The CDR3 DNA reads TGTGCCAGCAGCTTAGATAGGGACAGAAATCAGCCCCAGCATTTT. Protein: CASSLDRDRNQPQHF. V gene TRBV5-8 combines with J gene TRBJ1-5; 7 nucleotides align to TRBD1. Germline CDR1 and CDR2: SGHTS and YDEGEE. The CDR3 runs to 15 residues. Trimming cost V 2 bases and J 4 bases; bases outside gene matches: 6. Filled out from reference TRBV5-8 and TRBJ1-5, the complete variable domain reads EAGVTQSPTHLIKTRGQQATLRCSPISGHTSVYWYQQALGLGLQFLLWYDEGEERNRGNFPPRFSGRQFPNYSSELNVNALELEDSALYLCASSLDRDRNQPQHFGDGTRLSIL.

This chain connects TRBV7-2 to TRBJ2-1, with 9 nucleotides matching TRBD2. V gave up 0 bases and J gave up 8 bases; unmatched junction bases: 8. This CDR3 is 16 amino acids long. Germline CDR1 reads SGHTA; CDR2 reads FQGNSA. CDR3 loop: CASSLAGGGAIYEQFF. CDR3 coding DNA: TGTGCCAGCAGCTTAGCCGGCGGGGGGGCTATCTATGAGCAGTTCTTC. Together with reference TRBV7-2 and TRBJ2-1, the CDR3 gives the full variable domain: GAGVSQSPSNKVTEKGKDVELRCDPISGHTALYWYRQSLGQGLEFLIYFQGNSAPDKSGLPSDRFSAERTGGSVSTLTIQRTQQEDSAVYLCASSLAGGGAIYEQFFGPGTRLTVL.

The rearrangement links TRBV13 to TRBJ2-7, with TRBD1 matching 11 bases. Trimming took 4 bases from V and 5 from J; bases not matched to a gene: 7. Germline V gives CDR1 PRHDT, CDR2 FYEKMQ (reference sequence). This CDR3 is 15 amino acids long. For the CDR3, the DNA is TGTGCCAGCAGCTCTGGACAGGGGGCGGAAAACGAGCAGTACTTC. It yields the protein CASSSGQGAENEQYF. Combining the CDR3 with reference TRBV13 and TRBJ2-7 gives the whole variable domain AAGVIQSPRHLIKEKRETATLKCYPIPRHDTVYWYQQGPGQDPQFLISFYEKMQSDKGSIPDRFSAQQFSDYHSELNMSSLELGDSALYFCASSSGQGAENEQYFGPGTRLTVT.

This clone was detected a few times. The chain uses TRBV2 and TRBJ2-3, with D perhaps TRBD2 (6 bases). V was shortened by 3 bases and J by 0 bases, with 22 bases between the two germline ends. The length of the CDR3 is 19 residues. The germline gives CDR1 SNHLY, CDR2 FYNNEI. The chain's CDR3 is CASSDGGQLGFSSTDTQYF. CDR3 in DNA: TGTGCCAGCAGTGATGGAGGGCAGCTGGGGTTCTCTAGCACAGATACGCAGTATTTT.

This clone was detected once. The rearrangement uses TRBV7-8 and TRBJ2-7; 7 nucleotides align to TRBD2. CDR3 length equals 14 residues. Per germline, CDR1 SGHVS and CDR2 FQNEAQ. Unmatched junction bases numbered 9, after V lost 5 bases and J lost 5 bases. Here the CDR3 reads CASSQFAAGDEQYF. CDR3 sequence (DNA): TGTGCCAGCAGCCAATTCGCCGCGGGAGACGAGCAGTACTTC.

This clone was seen a single time. The V gene is TRBV18, the J gene TRBJ2-1; 10 nucleotides match TRBD2. V was clipped by 1 base and J by 6 bases; unmatched bases: 0. The CDR3 is 14 amino acids. Germline V lookup: CDR1 KGHSH, CDR2 LQKENI. CDR3 bases: TGTGCCAGCTCACCACTAGCGGGAGGCAATGAGCAGTTCTTC. This translates into CASSPLAGGNEQFF.

The V gene is TRBV19, the J gene TRBJ1-1; a weak D match, TRBD1 (5 bases). V dropped 3 bases and J dropped 3 bases, with 11 bases sitting between them. Germline CDR1 is LNHDA and CDR2 is SQIVND (reference sequence). This CDR3 region has 14 residues. The CDR3 DNA reads TGTGCCAGTAGTATCGGCAGGGAGGACACTGAAGCTTTCTTT. Its translation is CASSIGREDTEAFF.

V gene TRBV11-2 combines with J gene TRBJ2-7; possible D gene TRBD2, 5 bases. The CDR3 extends over 14 amino acids. V lost 5 bases and J lost 2, with 13 bases in between. Germline CDR1 and CDR2: SGHAT and FQNNGV. CDR3 sequence: CASSLTRDTYEQYF. Here the CDR3 DNA reads TGTGCCAGCAGCCTCACTAGGGATACCTACGAGCAGTACTTC.

This sequence joins TRBV7-6 and TRBJ1-4; 9 bases line up with TRBD1. The CDR3 extends over 16 amino acids. The germline gives CDR1 SGHVS, CDR2 FNYEAQ. V shed 4 bases and J 5 bases; nucleotides not matched to a gene: 8. In nucleotides, the CDR3 is TGTGCCAGCAGCTCTCTACCCGGGACAGGGAATGAAAAACTGTTTTTT. Residues: CASSSLPGTGNEKLFF.

The chain employs TRBV28 and TRBJ1-2; TRBD1 matches 7 bases. The CDR3 contains 14 residues. With 7 bases clipped from V and 4 bases from J, the junction kept 9 bases outside the gene matches. Germline V gives CDR1 MDHEN, CDR2 SYDVKM. The CDR3 is CASTVQGKRYGYTF. As DNA, the CDR3 is TGTGCCAGCACCGTACAGGGGAAGCGCTATGGCTACACCTTC.

The chain links TRBV11-2 to TRBJ2-5; possible D gene TRBD1, 5 bases. Per germline, CDR1 SGHAT and CDR2 FQNNGV. The CDR3 is 14 residues long. V lost 3 bases and J lost 3, with 11 bases in between. This chain's CDR3 is CASSFRQKEETQYF. The CDR3 region has the DNA TGTGCCAGCAGCTTTAGACAGAAAGAAGAGACCCAGTACTTC.

V usage is TRBV9 and J usage is TRBJ1-5; 7 bases are a match to TRBD1. Germline-derived CDR1 and CDR2 are SGDLS and YYNGEE. V lost 4 bases to trimming and J lost 3 bases; unmatched junction nucleotides: 7. This CDR3 is 15 amino acids long. In nucleotides, the CDR3 is TGTGCCAGCAGCCCCCACGGGACAGTCAATCAGCCCCAGCATTTT. It translates to CASSPHGTVNQPQHF.

This chain links TRBV10-2 with TRBJ2-5; TRBD1 is a possible D gene (6 bases). CDR1 is WSHSY, CDR2 SAAADI, per germline. V was trimmed by 6 bases and J by 0 bases, leaving 17 bases between them. The CDR3 loop spans 16 amino acids. CDR3 in amino acids: CASRQHGQTYQETQYF. The CDR3 DNA sequence: TGCGCCAGCAGACAACATGGACAGACGTACCAAGAGACCCAGTACTTC.

V usage is TRBV19 and J usage is TRBJ2-3; perhaps TRBD1 as D (6 bases). Trimming removed 7 bases at V and 0 bases at J, with 14 bases between. CDR3 size: 15 residues. In germline, CDR1 is LNHDA, CDR2 SQIVND (reference sequence). DNA for the CDR3: TGTGCCAGTAAAGGGGGTGGGCCTAGCACAGATACGCAGTATTTT. Amino acid sequence: CASKGGGPSTDTQYF. The variable domain in full, with the rest retrieved from reference TRBV19 and TRBJ2-3, is DGGITQSPKYLFRKEGQNVTLSCEQNLNHDAMYWYRQDPGQGLRLIYYSQIVNDFQKGDIAEGYSVSREKKESFPLTVTSAQKNPTAFYLCASKGGGPSTDTQYFGPGTRLTVL.